Sequencing of this TCR beta chain was carried out in a study of blood T cell repertoires in COVID-19. The CDR3 length is 15 residues. The germline CDR1 and CDR2 sequences are SNHLY and FYNNEI. Trimming cost V 3 bases and J 8 bases, with 16 bases left between them. Data came from immunoSEQ multiplex PCR; TCRdb stores just in-frame clones and leaves some out. The sample has some 490,000 clones, approximately 85% seen once. Sequenced: peripheral blood. The sequence was obtained from a human donor in a cohort sampled during active COVID-19. The V and J genes are TRBV2 and TRBJ1-4; D not certain. This chain's CDR3 is CASSDGGPQREKLFF. The CDR3 nucleotides read TGTGCCAGCAGTGACGGAGGACCCCAGAGGGAAAAACTGTTTTTT. Combining the CDR3 with reference TRBV2 and TRBJ1-4 gives the whole variable domain EPEVTQTPSHQVTQMGQEVILRCVPISNHLYFYWYRQILGQKVEFLVSFYNNEISEKSEIFDDQFSVERPDGSNFTLKIRSTKLEDSAMYFCASSDGGPQREKLFFGSGTQLSVL.